Given below is one TCR beta chain in context. The CDR3 runs to 13 residues. Germline V gene data show CDR1 as SGDLS and CDR2 as YYNGEE. Trimming pared 4 bases from V and 6 bases from J, leaving 10 bases between. The data originate from a study of blood T cell repertoires in COVID-19. Study summary: Some COVID-19 samples were acute and others convalescent; all came from the United States, Italy and Spain. T cells, B-cell-depleted T cells, or PBMCs provided the cDNA or gDNA that served as material.

Authors' processing steps: Counts of nucleated cells, estimated from reference gene primer amplification, were obtained. The method was immunoSEQ multiplex PCR; TCRdb's version includes in-frame clones alone and lacks a portion of them. The D gene and trimming were derived from the DNA, and the V and J assignments and clone size from that table. The sample has over 140,000 clones; about 82% are singletons. The clonotype originates from a woman of 80 years or more with active or convalescent COVID-19. This rearrangement joins TRBV9 to TRBJ1-4; D is unresolved. The sequenced sample was peripheral blood. The CDR3, as DNA: TGTGCCAGCAGCAAACGAGTGGATGAAAAACTGTTTTTT. It specifies CASSKRVDEKLFF.